Listed here are 24 T cell receptor beta chains from one sample, sequenced in a study of T cells expressing NK-cell markers. Each CDR3 protein gets one entry in TCRdb, which reprocessed the 5' RACE reads and gives no DNA. This table lists a few hundred thousand distinct CDR3 sequences. The sequencing input was blood T cells: a sorted CD56 or NKG2C T cell subset, CD4+ or CD8+ T cells, or bulk PBMC T cells (not recorded which). These receptors originate from a man aged 18-70 years in good health.

V gene TRBV7-8 combines with J gene TRBJ2-1. Germline V gene data show CDR1 as SGHVS and CDR2 as FQNEAQ. The CDR3 contains 13 residues. CDR3 loop: CASSLYQDGEQFF.

The CDR3 loop reads CASSFRGQKETQYF. The V and J genes are TRBV27 and TRBJ2-5; there is no DNA to check the TCRdb D call of TRBD1. The CDR3 totals 14 residues. The germline V gene has CDR1 MNHEY and CDR2 SMNVEV (reference sequence).

The gene calls are TRBV5-6 and TRBJ2-2. Germline lookup yields CDR1 SGHDT and CDR2 YYEEEE. This CDR3 has 16 amino acids. CDR3 sequence: CASSLDRGLGTGELFF.

V is TRBV6-1 and J is TRBJ1-3; TCRdb's D call of TRBD1 is untestable without DNA. This CDR3 comprises 14 residues. Per germline, CDR1 MNHNS and CDR2 SASEGT. This CDR3 reads CASSLGTFGNTIYF.

The V gene is TRBV4-1, the J gene TRBJ2-1; TCRdb picks TRBD2, but there is no DNA to check that call. The germline gives CDR1 MGHRA, CDR2 YSYEKL. CDR3 length: 17 amino acids. CDR3: CASSQDGGGALYNEQFF.

CDR3 sequence reads: CSAEELKVETQYF. The rearrangement uses TRBV20-1 and TRBJ2-5. Germline V gene data show CDR1 as DFQATT and CDR2 as SNEGSKA (reference sequence). The length of the CDR3 is 13 residues.

This chain uses TRBV5-1 with TRBJ2-7; TCRdb gives TRBD1 as the D gene, but with no DNA this cannot be confirmed. The CDR3 consists of 17 residues. The germline gives CDR1 SGHRS, CDR2 YFSETQ. CDR3 loop: CASSFGLAGTYADEQYF.

The chain joins TRBV6-9 to TRBJ2-3; TCRdb outputs TRBD1, but without DNA this stays unchecked. Germline CDR1 MNHGY, CDR2 SVAAGI. The CDR3 runs to 18 residues. The chain's CDR3 is CASRTRDRGKVSTDTQYF.

The chain employs TRBV5-1 and TRBJ2-7. The V gene's germline CDR1 is SGHRS and CDR2 YFSETQ. The CDR3 consists of 15 residues. The CDR3 sequence is CASSPGWGFAYEQYF.

The CDR3: CAISGSGGGEDTQYF. The chain links TRBV10-3 to TRBJ2-3; the TCRdb D gene call, TRBD1, has no DNA to confirm it. There are 15 residues in the CDR3. Germline-derived CDR1 and CDR2 are ENHRY and SYGVKD.

V gene TRBV29-1 combines with J gene TRBJ2-7; with no DNA, the TCRdb D assignment of TRBD1 cannot be verified. The CDR3 sequence is 12 residues long. Germline V gene data show CDR1 as SQVTM and CDR2 as ANQGSEA. The CDR3 here is CSVAVYRGEQYF.

V usage is TRBV7-2 and J usage is TRBJ2-2; with no DNA, the TCRdb D assignment of TRBD1 cannot be verified. Germline lookup yields CDR1 SGHTA and CDR2 FQGNSA. CDR3 size: 15 residues. CDR3 in amino acids: CASSLAGGRTGELFF. Using reference TRBV7-2 and TRBJ2-2 for the parts outside the CDR3, the full variable domain is GAGVSQSPSNKVTEKGKDVELRCDPISGHTALYWYRQSLGQGLEFLIYFQGNSAPDKSGLPSDRFSAERTGGSVSTLTIQRTQQEDSAVYLCASSLAGGRTGELFFGEGSRLTVL.

The rearrangement uses TRBV5-1 and TRBJ2-7; TCRdb calls TRBD1, which cannot be checked without DNA. The CDR3 totals 12 residues. Germline CDR1 is SGHRS and CDR2 is YFSETQ. CDR3 region: CASSPRDREQYF.

The chain carries TRBV6-1 and TRBJ1-3. The CDR3 extends over 15 amino acids. CDR1 and CDR2 from the germline V gene are MNHNS and SASEGT. This chain's CDR3 is CASREPGTSGNTIYF.

The J gene is TRBJ2-7, the V gene TRBV20-1; there is no DNA to check the TCRdb D call of TRBD1. The CDR3 extends over 13 amino acids. Germline lookup yields CDR1 DFQATT and CDR2 SNEGSKA (reference sequence). The CDR3 is CSARTDRAYEQYF.

The chain links TRBV5-1 to TRBJ2-3; TCRdb selects TRBD1, and the lack of DNA leaves this call unchecked. This CDR3 has 14 residues. Germline assignment: CDR1 SGHRS and CDR2 YFSETQ. The CDR3 spells CASSFSGGGDTQYF.

The V and J genes are TRBV24-1 and TRBJ1-2; TCRdb's D gene call, TRBD1, goes unchecked for lack of DNA. CDR3 length: 15 amino acids. Germline lookup yields CDR1 KGHDR and CDR2 SFDVKD. CDR3 sequence reads: CATSDTGDASYGYTF.

The chain carries TRBV27 and TRBJ2-1; TCRdb's assignment of TRBD2 cannot be checked, as there is no DNA. CDR3 length: 17 residues. The V gene's germline CDR1 is MNHEY and CDR2 SMNVEV (reference sequence). This CDR3 is CASSGASGGAALYEQFF.

The rearrangement links TRBV7-7 to TRBJ2-2; as DNA is missing, the TRBD1 call by TCRdb cannot be tested. This CDR3 contains 14 residues. Germline CDR1 is SSHAT and CDR2 is FNYEAQ (reference sequence). This chain's CDR3 is CASTRQGGTGELFF.

The chain links TRBV7-3 to TRBJ2-2. Germline-derived CDR1 and CDR2 are SGHTA and FQGTGA. The CDR3 is made up of 14 amino acids. The CDR3 loop reads CASSPRMNTGELFF.

The CDR3 here is CASSVEARNEQFF. V is TRBV9 and J is TRBJ2-1. CDR1 SGDLS and CDR2 YYNGEE come from the germline V gene. There are 13 residues in the CDR3.

The chain joins TRBV25-1 to TRBJ2-1; TCRdb names TRBD2, which stays unverified in the absence of DNA. Germline values: CDR1 MGHDK, CDR2 SYGVNS. The CDR3 totals 13 residues. The CDR3: CASSASGYNEQFF.

The genes are TRBV5-1 and TRBJ2-3. This CDR3 is built from 14 residues. Germline CDR1 SGHRS, CDR2 YFSETQ. The CDR3 sequence: CASSFAEPTYTQYF.

This sequence joins TRBV20-1 and TRBJ2-2; TCRdb calls TRBD2, which cannot be checked without DNA. CDR1 is DFQATT and CDR2 is SNEGSKA in the germline V gene (reference sequence). This CDR3 contains 16 residues. CDR3 sequence reads: CSASSSGGANTGELFF.